Listed here are 27 T cell receptor beta chains from one sample, sequenced in a study of Ad26.COV2.S vaccination and SARS-CoV-2 variants. The sample's treatment: 15 to 20 received Ad26.COV2.S at low or high dose, single or two shots; about 5 received placebo; per-sample allocation not given. Sample collection was performed on day 63 after the first vaccine or placebo injection. Clones were read by immunoSEQ multiplex PCR, and TCRdb kept only the in-frame ones, dropping some. Among a few hundred thousand clones listed, 88% were seen once. The source was peripheral blood, collected in a trial of Ad26.COV2.S vaccine versus placebo. The source is a person between 18 and 60 years old who received the Ad26.COV2.S COVID-19 vaccine or a placebo.

The V and J genes are TRBV19 and TRBJ1-5, with D possibly TRBD1 on 5 matching bases. Trimming shortened V by 5 bases and J by 4 bases, and 9 bases separated the two germline ends. Germline V CDR1 and CDR2: LNHDA, SQIVND (reference sequence). The CDR3 contains 13 residues. The chain's CDR3 is CASSDRFNQPQHF. DNA for the CDR3: TGTGCCAGTAGTGACAGATTTAATCAGCCCCAGCATTTT.

The chain employs TRBV10-3 and TRBJ2-1, with D tentatively TRBD2 (6 bases). Looked up from germline, CDR1 is ENHRY and CDR2 is SYGVKD. This CDR3 is built from 12 residues. V lost 9 bases and J 8 bases, leaving 14 bases between the germline ends. CDR3 protein: CAIGTARDEQFF. CDR3 nucleotide sequence: TGTGCCATAGGGACTGCCCGGGATGAGCAGTTCTTC.

The CDR3 is CASTGTSGYNEQFF. CDR3 DNA: TGTGCCAGCACCGGGACTAGCGGCTACAATGAGCAGTTCTTC. The V gene is TRBV19, the J gene TRBJ2-1, with 11 bases fitting TRBD2. Per the germline V gene, CDR1 is LNHDA and CDR2 is SQIVND (reference sequence). The J segment lost 3 bases and the V segment lost 9 bases, leaving 4 bases of the junction unmatched. The CDR3 is 14 residues long.

The chain has TRBV19 and TRBJ2-3; 7 bases are shared with TRBD1. The CDR3 is 16 amino acids. Germline V lookup: CDR1 LNHDA, CDR2 SQIVND (reference sequence). Germline trimming cut 4 bases from V and 0 bases from J; bases unmatched to any gene: 7. The CDR3 DNA is TGTGCCAGTAGTACCCCGGGACAGCTCAGCACAGATACGCAGTATTTT. It encodes CASSTPGQLSTDTQYF. The full variable domain, completed using reference TRBV19 and TRBJ2-3, is DGGITQSPKYLFRKEGQNVTLSCEQNLNHDAMYWYRQDPGQGLRLIYYSQIVNDFQKGDIAEGYSVSREKKESFPLTVTSAQKNPTAFYLCASSTPGQLSTDTQYFGPGTRLTVL.

This sequence joins TRBV19 and TRBJ1-5, with a possible D match to TRBD1 (6 bases). Germline loops: CDR1 LNHDA, CDR2 SQIVND (reference sequence). The V and J ends lost 4 bases and 2 bases respectively, with 21 bases between them. This CDR3 region has 18 residues. CDR3 region: CASSKRTVVSEGNQPQHF. Here the CDR3 DNA reads TGTGCCAGTAGTAAACGGACAGTCGTGTCGGAGGGCAATCAGCCCCAGCATTTT.

The chain carries TRBV7-9 and TRBJ2-5; 7 positions match TRBD2. CDR3 size: 15 residues. Looked up from germline, CDR1 is SEHNR and CDR2 is FQNEAQ (reference sequence). V shed 3 bases and J 5 bases; nucleotides not matched to a gene: 9. CDR3 protein: CASSFPGGRGETQYF. The CDR3 bases are TGTGCCAGCAGCTTCCCGGGGGGAAGGGGTGAGACCCAGTACTTC.

This chain joins TRBV11-2 and TRBJ1-4; 7 positions match TRBD1. Trimming removed 8 bases from V and 5 bases from J; junction bases left unmatched: 5. From germline, CDR1 is SGHAT and CDR2 FQNNGV. This CDR3 has 13 residues. The CDR3 protein is CASSDRENEKLFF. The CDR3 nucleotides are TGTGCCAGCTCCGACAGGGAGAATGAAAAACTGTTTTTT.

This chain connects TRBV6-5 to TRBJ2-3; 9 bases align to TRBD2. There are 14 residues in the CDR3. With V trimmed by 7 bases and J by 3 bases, 5 bases remained unmatched. Germline-derived CDR1 and CDR2 are MNHEY and SVGAGI. CDR3 nucleotide sequence: TGTGCCAGCAAGGATAGCGGGGGTACAGATACGCAGTATTTT. Its protein product is CASKDSGGTDTQYF.

The J gene is TRBJ2-5, the V gene TRBV7-2; 7 bases align to TRBD2. The V and J ends lost 3 bases and 8 bases, in that order; junction bases with no gene match: 6. This CDR3 has 13 residues. From germline, CDR1 is SGHTA and CDR2 FQGNSA. The CDR3 protein is CASSFPTSRTQYF. The CDR3 DNA reads as TGTGCCAGCAGCTTTCCGACTAGCCGTACCCAGTACTTC.

The chain links TRBV4-3 to TRBJ1-3; 7 positions match TRBD1. Per the germline V gene, CDR1 is LGHNA and CDR2 is YSLEER. V was pared by 0 bases and J by 3 bases, with 5 bases of the junction left unmatched. The CDR3 length is 16 residues. CDR3 in amino acids: CASSQEGGKSGNTIYF. CDR3 in DNA: TGCGCCAGCAGCCAAGAAGGGGGCAAAAGTGGAAACACCATATATTTT.

This chain links TRBV7-2 with TRBJ2-7, with 9 bases aligning to TRBD1. V lost 5 bases and J lost 4; bases outside the gene matches: 12. Germline values: CDR1 SGHTA, CDR2 FQGNSA. CDR3 length equals 16 residues. CDR3 sequence: CASSPDRGPQGYEQYF. CDR3 sequence (DNA): TGTGCCAGCAGCCCGGACAGGGGCCCTCAGGGATACGAGCAGTACTTC.

DNA for the CDR3: TGTGCCAGCCTAAAGCGCGGGACGGCAAATGAAAAACTGTTTTTT. Its translation: CASLKRGTANEKLFF. This chain connects TRBV28 to TRBJ1-4; weak D call: TRBD1 (5 bases). Trimming cost V 8 bases and J 5 bases, with 18 bases left between them. Looked up from germline, CDR1 is MDHEN and CDR2 is SYDVKM. This CDR3 has 15 residues.

The chain uses TRBV20-1 and TRBJ1-6; D not certain. CDR1 and CDR2 (germline): DFQATT, SNEGSKA (reference sequence). The CDR3 runs 14 residues. V dropped 3 bases and J dropped 10 bases, with 16 bases sitting between them. CDR3 DNA sequence: TGCAGTGCTAGTTCTGTTCTGCTTTACTCACCCCTCCACTTT. Its protein is CSASSVLLYSPLHF.

The chain uses TRBV13 and TRBJ1-6; D remains ambiguous. This CDR3 contains 12 residues. The germline gives CDR1 PRHDT, CDR2 FYEKMQ (reference sequence). V was cut by 5 bases and J by 9 bases, with 8 bases left in between. The CDR3, as DNA: TGTGCCAGCAGCGACCATATTTCACCCCTCCACTTT. As protein: CASSDHISPLHF.

This clone was seen once. This chain joins TRBV30 and TRBJ1-6; the match to TRBD1 covers 8 bases. This CDR3 is built from 15 residues. Trimming removed 7 bases from V and 2 bases from J; junction bases left unmatched: 7. Germline CDR1 GTSNPN, CDR2 SVGIG (reference sequence). The CDR3 reads CAFLGQGPYNSPLHF. The CDR3 DNA reads TGTGCCTTCCTCGGACAGGGACCCTATAATTCACCCCTCCACTTT.

The chain recombines TRBV19 with TRBJ2-7, with a tentative D call TRBD1 (5 bases). The germline CDR1 and CDR2 sequences are LNHDA and SQIVND (reference sequence). V lost 5 bases to trimming and J lost 2 bases, with 16 bases between them. The CDR3 covers 15 residues. The CDR3 here is CASSVTGDAPYEQYF. DNA for the CDR3: TGTGCCAGTAGTGTTACAGGCGACGCACCCTACGAGCAGTACTTC. The full variable domain, its missing parts supplied by reference TRBV19 and TRBJ2-7, is DGGITQSPKYLFRKEGQNVTLSCEQNLNHDAMYWYRQDPGQGLRLIYYSQIVNDFQKGDIAEGYSVSREKKESFPLTVTSAQKNPTAFYLCASSVTGDAPYEQYFGPGTRLTVT.

This clone was seen once. V is TRBV5-6 and J is TRBJ2-3; no clear D. The germline V and J ends were trimmed by 0 bases and 7 bases, with 6 bases remaining between them. This CDR3 spans 12 amino acids. Germline V gives CDR1 SGHDT, CDR2 YYEEEE. The CDR3 spells CASSLGEYTQYF. The DNA for the CDR3 is TGTGCCAGCAGCTTGGGCGAGTATACGCAGTATTTT.

The chain carries TRBV6-5 and TRBJ2-7; TRBD1 matches 8 bases. The CDR3 has 13 amino acids. Germline V gives CDR1 MNHEY, CDR2 SVGAGI. Losses at the gene ends were 8 bases for V and 3 bases for J; bases not matched to a gene: 6. The CDR3 loop reads CASADRALYEQYF. The DNA for the CDR3 is TGTGCCAGCGCGGACAGGGCTCTCTACGAGCAGTACTTC.

This rearrangement joins TRBV9 to TRBJ1-1; 9 nucleotides match TRBD1. V shed 3 bases and J 5 bases; nucleotides not matched to a gene: 5. Germline V gives CDR1 SGDLS, CDR2 YYNGEE. This CDR3 is 14 amino acids long. CDR3 loop: CASSGTGVGTEAFF. The CDR3, as DNA: TGTGCCAGCAGCGGGACAGGGGTAGGAACTGAAGCTTTCTTT.

The V gene is TRBV4-3, the J gene TRBJ1-1; D is perhaps TRBD1 (5 bases). Germline V gene sequence: CDR1 LGHNA, CDR2 YSLEER. Between the trimmed V and J ends, which lost 4 bases and 5 bases, there was a span of 8 bases. The CDR3 sequence is 12 residues long. The CDR3 DNA is TGCGCCAGCAGCCCTGGGGGGACTGAAGCTTTCTTT. Protein product: CASSPGGTEAFF.

V and J are TRBV11-3 and TRBJ2-1; weak D call: TRBD1 (5 bases). V lost 8 bases and J lost 1, with 12 bases in between. This CDR3 is built from 14 residues. Per germline, CDR1 SGHNT and CDR2 YENEEA. The CDR3 DNA is TGTGCCAGCGCAATGGCAGGGTCCTACAATGAGCAGTTCTTC. It yields the protein CASAMAGSYNEQFF.

The J gene is TRBJ1-5, the V gene TRBV24-1; no clear D. The germline CDR1 and CDR2 sequences are KGHDR and SFDVKD. V lost 1 base, J lost 1 base, and 10 bases lay in between. The CDR3 is made up of 16 amino acids. CDR3 DNA: TGTGCCACCAGTGATTTTGACATAAGCAGCAATCAGCCCCAGCATTTT. This encodes CATSDFDISSNQPQHF.

The chain is built from TRBV6-4 and TRBJ2-1; D might be TRBD1 or TRBD2, each matching 5 bases. Trimming left V 3 bases short and J 0 bases short, with 12 bases between. The length of the CDR3 is 16 residues. The V gene's germline CDR1 is MRHNA and CDR2 SNTAGT. The CDR3 here is CASSEEGPSSYNEQFF. CDR3 DNA: TGTGCCAGCAGTGAAGAGGGGCCAAGCTCCTACAATGAGCAGTTCTTC.

The chain uses TRBV7-3 and TRBJ2-1, with TRBD2 matching over 8 bases. This CDR3 comprises 17 residues. V was pared by 5 bases and J by 9 bases, with 18 bases of the junction left unmatched. Germline V lookup: CDR1 SGHTA, CDR2 FQGTGA. CDR3 nucleotide sequence: TGTGCCAGCAGCCCTACCGGGAGGGCGGGTAGGGTAGGTGAGCAGTTCTTC. Translating it yields CASSPTGRAGRVGEQFF.

This clone appeared once. The CDR3 protein is CATGRLGGVEQFF. DNA of the CDR3: TGTGCCACGGGTCGATTGGGGGGCGTTGAGCAGTTCTTC. V and J are TRBV24-1 and TRBJ2-1; perhaps D is TRBD1 or TRBD2 (6 bases each). This CDR3 spans 13 amino acids. Trimming removed 10 bases at V and 9 bases at J, with 18 bases between. CDR1 KGHDR and CDR2 SFDVKD come from the germline V gene.

This chain connects TRBV5-1 to TRBJ1-4; D gene ambiguous. The V gene lost 6 bases and the J gene lost 1 base, with 13 bases spanning the gap. The CDR3 is made up of 15 amino acids. CDR1 and CDR2 from the germline V gene are SGHRS and YFSETQ. CDR3 sequence: CASMMGRVTNEKLFF. In DNA form, the CDR3 reads TGCGCCAGCATGATGGGGAGAGTAACTAATGAAAAACTGTTTTTT.

The chain employs TRBV6-5 and TRBJ1-5, with no clear D. Trimming took 5 bases from V and 4 from J, leaving 15 bases between them. The CDR3 runs 15 residues. Germline V gene lookup returns CDR1 MNHEY and CDR2 SVGAGI. CDR3: CASSPGPRANQPQHF. In nucleotides, the CDR3 is TGTGCCAGCAGTCCCGGGCCGCGGGCAAATCAGCCCCAGCATTTT.